The sequence of this TCR beta chain was determined in a study of beta chain features in type 1 diabetes (dated by TCRdb to between 2017 and 2018). For the wider study: Mean age, gender distribution, total cell number and subset yield were not different between patients and healthy donors. A total of 90 million to 120 million sorted cells were examined across all samples, and a strong correlation was observed between cell number per subset and RNA yield. The study compared TCRB repertoires of sorted circulating CD4+ T cell subsets between recently diagnosed type 1 diabetes patients and matched healthy donors. Regulatory and stem cell-like memory subsets were isolated from only 8 patients and roughly 8 healthy donors, whereas naive and central memory subsets came from all 28 donors.

The entire isolated RNA was reverse transcribed using the High Capacity cDNA Reverse Transcription Kit, and thus expressed TCRB transcripts were sequenced. Naive, central memory and regulatory T cell samples underwent deep immunoSEQ sequencing, averaging around 4 million total reads per sample. Sorted cells were lysed in RLT buffer and RNA was extracted with DNase-treated RNeasy Micro or Mini kits, depending on cell number. Each cell subset was processed separately to prevent cross-contamination, with patient and healthy donor samples processed together. TCRB sequences were amplified from cDNA with the immunoSEQ multiplex PCR, producing 87-bp fragments spanning the CDR3 region. Sequencing of the amplicons was performed on the Illumina HiSeq platform. The original methods were these. Synthetic template baselines were used to correct PCR bias computationally, reads within Hamming distance 2 were collapsed, and singletons that could not be merged were discarded. Reads were aligned against IMGT to assign V, D and J genes, CDR3 length and insertions or deletions at six rearrangement sites. Within each subset, clonotype counts were normalized to the number of sorted cells before true diversity and Gini coefficients were calculated with the tcR R package. The overlap coefficient, calculated on TCRB nucleotide sequences, was used to measure repertoire sharing. As a proxy for the pre-selection repertoire, out-of-frame TCRB sequences from naive cells were analyzed. TCRdb re-hosts the immuneACCESS table, in-frame sequences only. Its copies lack some clones; in the studies checked, an unresolved V gene accounts for under half of them, and the cause for the rest is not known. The DNA was the basis for D and trimming; V, J and clone size are from that table. For this sample the table gives 300,000 to 400,000 clones, of which about 13% were detected only once. Approximately 0.016% of the sample is held by the ten biggest clonotypes.

The germline V gene supplies CDR1 LGHNA and CDR2 YNFKEQ. The trim is 4 bases for V and 1 base for J, with a gap of 14 bases between the germline ends. The CDR3 runs 17 residues from the cysteine to the phenylalanine. Only the CDR3 DNA is retained, 51 bases long and in frame from the first base. A single peripheral blood draw of around 0.11 L on average was collected from each donor into heparinised tubes. A BD FACSAria II and a panel including CD45RO, CCR7, CD25, CD127, CD95 and CD27 were used to sort naive, central memory, regulatory and stem cell-like memory CD4+ T cells. Purity was above 95% for every sorted population. Right away, PBMCs were isolated by Lymphoprep density gradient centrifugation and were stained directly, with no culture step. So that batch effects would be minimized, each experiment stained and sorted samples in pairs, pairing one healthy donor with one patient. This clone was recorded a few times. Its antigen remains undetermined. Base qualities are not recorded, but no much larger clone differs from it by a single base.

The research as a whole found: PCR may preferentially amplify shorter templates, but because patient and control samples were amplified and corrected together, any resulting skew would affect both groups equally. Because the HLA sub-analyses included only small numbers of individuals, any influence of HLA type on TCRB rearrangement was left unresolved. Sequencing cDNA rather than genomic DNA could over-represent highly expressing activated cells, although activation and CD3 levels did not differ between groups. In all four CD4+ subsets, TCRB CDR3 length was moderately but significantly shorter in type 1 diabetes patients. The naive, central memory and regulatory TCRB repertoires appeared to resemble one another more closely among patients than among healthy donors. Patients with type 1 diabetes made fewer insertions and deleted more nucleotides at VDJ recombination sites, implying thymic rearrangement abnormalities.

The rearrangement combines TRBV4-2 with TRBJ2-6, with TRBD2 as a weak D call on 7 bases. What was sequenced was naive CD4+ T cells from blood. The cell subset or site tag for this specimen amounts to: true naive CD4+ T cells. The sequence derives from a woman under 30 with type 1 diabetes. At the DNA level, the sequence is TGTGCCAGCAGCCTGGGGAGGGGGGCGTCTGGGGCCAACGTCCTGACTTTC. Translation gives CASSLGRGASGANVLTF.